The entry below gives a single T cell receptor beta chain sequence along with its context. Its antigen is unknown. A much larger clone lies a single base off, so this may be a read error. The data derive from a study of neurological immune-mediated disorders. General study results and limits: None of the CDR3 amino acid sequences of expanded clones were shared across subjects, and this suggested private repertoires in all groups.

Time point noted: longitudinal time-point 3. This CDR3 is built from 15 residues. CDR1 MNHNY and CDR2 SVGAGI come from the germline V gene (reference sequence). Trimming pared 5 bases from V and 9 bases from J, leaving 20 bases between. One entry per CDR3 protein results from TCRdb running MiXCR on the 5' RACE reads. Of tens of thousands of distinct CDR3 sequences listed, about 13% are singletons. The sequenced sample consisted of PBMCs. The clonotype comes from a male donor with HTLV-1-associated myelopathy (HAM/TSP). The chain employs TRBV6-6 and TRBJ2-1; D is perhaps TRBD1 or TRBD2 (7 bases each). The CDR3 reads CASSQNRGGDIEQFF. The CDR3 DNA follows: TGTGCCAGCAGTCAGAACAGGGGAGGGGACATTGAGCAGTTCTTC.